This TCR beta chain was sequenced in a study of beta chain features in type 1 diabetes. The wider study: Cells sorted and examined across all samples totaled more than 95,000,000.

The whole isolated RNA underwent reverse transcription, so sequencing captured expressed TCRB transcripts. TCRdb's copy holds only in-frame clones and misses some; the assay was immunoSEQ multiplex PCR. Of a few hundred thousand clones in the sample, about a fifth were seen once. General study points: Moderately but significantly shorter TCRB CDR3s were found in Type 1 diabetes patients in all four CD4+ subsets.

V lost 2 bases and J lost 3, with 12 bases in between. The CDR3 runs to 14 residues. From germline, CDR1 is GTSNPN and CDR2 SVGIG (reference sequence). This clone was picked up a small number of times. The target antigen is unknown. The chain links TRBV30 to TRBJ2-3; D perhaps matches TRBD2 (6 bases). This receptor was obtained from a woman between 40 and 50 years old with type 1 diabetes. Source material: naive CD4+ T cells from blood. The DNA for the CDR3 is TGTGCCTGGAGTAGAAGGGGAGGTACAGATACGCAGTATTTT. Translation: CAWSRRGGTDTQYF.